This T cell receptor (beta chain) was obtained from a study of regulatory T cells in long-lasting Graves disease. Study outcomes and limitations: TCR diversity was lower in persistent Graves' patients than in newly diagnosed ones.

The table lists this clonotype with many counts. Its antigen is currently unknown. V was trimmed by 2 bases and J by 7 bases, leaving 18 bases between them. Germline V lookup: CDR1 LGHDT, CDR2 YNNKEL (reference sequence). CDR3 size: 15 residues. Library construction for TCR beta used iRepertoire HTBI primers and Arm-PCR of CDR3 regions. From the multiplex PCR reads, TCRdb called clonotypes with MiXCR, one entry per CDR3 protein. Altogether more than 400,000 distinct CDR3 sequences are present, about 16% being singletons, with the ten largest covering roughly an eighth. Time point meaning: newly diagnosed GD, antithyroid drugs for less than 3 months. RNA isolated from PBMCs was used to make the TCR library. By American Thyroid Association guidelines, Graves' disease was diagnosed in the cohort. This sample also belongs to another study, concerning T cells in Graves' hyperthyroidism and ophthalmopathy. That work contributes: Using the HTBI primer set, a first-round RT-PCR was run on the TCR CDR3. Within blood appeared most thyroid clonotypes that had expanded above 0.001.

The chain employs TRBV3-1 and TRBJ2-7, with D possibly called TRBD1 or TRBD2 (5 bases each). Here the sequenced sample was peripheral blood mononuclear cells (PBMCs), taken at new diagnosis, from a patient treated with antithyroid drugs. The source of this sequence is a man aged 35 to 55 with Graves disease. The CDR3 loop reads CASSQPPGPQVEQYF. The CDR3 coding sequence is TGTGCCAGCAGCCAACCTCCGGGACCCCAAGTTGAGCAGTACTTC.